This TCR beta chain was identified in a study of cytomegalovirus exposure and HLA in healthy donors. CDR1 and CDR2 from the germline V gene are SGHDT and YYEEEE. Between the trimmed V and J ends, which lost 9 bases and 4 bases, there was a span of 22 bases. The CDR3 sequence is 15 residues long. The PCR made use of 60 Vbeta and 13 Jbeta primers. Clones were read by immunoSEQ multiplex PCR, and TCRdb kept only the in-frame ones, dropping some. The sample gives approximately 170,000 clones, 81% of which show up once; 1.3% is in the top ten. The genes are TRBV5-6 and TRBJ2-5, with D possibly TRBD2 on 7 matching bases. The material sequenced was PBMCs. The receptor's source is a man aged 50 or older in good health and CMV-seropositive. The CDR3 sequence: CANPGESRGAETQYF. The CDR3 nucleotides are TGTGCCAACCCGGGTGAGAGCCGGGGGGCAGAGACCCAGTACTTC.